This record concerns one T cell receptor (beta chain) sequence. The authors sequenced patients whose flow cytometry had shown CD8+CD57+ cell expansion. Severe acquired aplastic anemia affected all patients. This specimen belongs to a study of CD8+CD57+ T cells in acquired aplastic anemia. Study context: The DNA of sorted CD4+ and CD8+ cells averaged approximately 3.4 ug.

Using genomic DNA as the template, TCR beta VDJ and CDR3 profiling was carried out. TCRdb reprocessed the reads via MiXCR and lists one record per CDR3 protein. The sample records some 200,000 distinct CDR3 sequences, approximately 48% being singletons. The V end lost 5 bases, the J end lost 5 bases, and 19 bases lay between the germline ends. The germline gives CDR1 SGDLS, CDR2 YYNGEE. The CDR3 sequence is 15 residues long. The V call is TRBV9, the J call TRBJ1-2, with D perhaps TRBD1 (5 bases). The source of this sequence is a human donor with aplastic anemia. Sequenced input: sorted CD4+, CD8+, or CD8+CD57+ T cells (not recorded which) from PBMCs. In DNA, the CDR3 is TGTGCCAGCAGTGAGCCGAGCCAGGGAGATTATGGCTACACCTTC. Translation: CASSEPSQGDYGYTF. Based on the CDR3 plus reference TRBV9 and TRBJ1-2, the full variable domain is DSGVTQTPKHLITATGQRVTLRCSPRSGDLSVYWYQQSLDQGLQFLIQYYNGEERAKGNILERFSAQQFPDLHSELNLSSLELGDSALYFCASSEPSQGDYGYTFGSGTRLTVV.